This T cell receptor beta chain was sequenced in a study of blood T cell repertoires in COVID-19 (dated by TCRdb to about 2020). With respect to the entire study: The collaborator samples originated in the United States, Italy and Spain and spanned the acute and convalescent phases of COVID-19. The material from the prospective study consisted of cDNA or gDNA derived from T cells, B-cell-depleted T cells, or PBMCs. Deeply sampled blood TCRbeta repertoires from subjects exposed to, actively infected with, or recovered from COVID-19 were included in the dataset. The repertoires were made available in a free public database intended to serve as a resource for research on the immune response to SARS-CoV-2. Samples came from the ongoing ImmuneRACE study (first 160 participants) plus 1,254 subjects from 6 global collaborators. A de-identified subject ID, COVID-19 status, age in years and sex were almost always included in the sample metadata. HLA class I and class II types, where available, came from metadata supplied by the sample provider rather than from assay-based typing. The study at large found these results: Clinical and demographic metadata were provided uncurated, with the amount varying by source and participant.

Whole blood was collected in K2EDTA tubes by collaborating institutions according to the institutions' own protocols. For TCRbeta analysis, collaborators shipped samples as frozen whole blood, isolated PBMCs, or DNA extracted from either of those sample types. As to this clone: Its cognate antigen has yet to be identified. No much larger clonotype is one base removed from it; base qualities were not supplied.

The immunoSEQ Assay, a bias-controlled multiplex PCR, was used to amplify TCRbeta CDR3 regions from genomic DNA. In the source study's methods: Within the assay, amplification of reference gene primers was used to estimate how many nucleated cells each sample contained. Sequence reads were collapsed and filtered to measure the absolute abundance of every unique TCRbeta CDR3 rearrangement. Productive Simpson clonality was computed per sample as the square root of Simpson's diversity index over productive rearrangements. In TCRdb, the immuneACCESS table is reduced to in-frame sequences with V and J assigned. These tables do not hold every clone; where another copy was compared, an unresolved V gene accounts for under half, and the others remain unexplained. The D gene and trimming were derived from the DNA, and the V and J assignments and clone size from that table. The sample contains 76,000 or so clones, around 90% of them found a single time. The ten largest clones represent approximately 8% of the sample.

V is cut by 5 bases and J by 0 bases, and the space between the germline ends is 14 bases. According to the germline V gene, CDR1 reads SGHAT and CDR2 reads FQNNGV. From the cysteine up to the phenylalanine, the CDR3 has a length of 17 residues. Only CDR3 DNA remains: 51 bases, in frame from the first base. The V and J genes are TRBV11-2 and TRBJ1-6; no D segment can be confidently identified. The clonotype originates from a man aged 25-40 years with acute or convalescent COVID-19. Material for sequencing was peripheral blood. Here is the DNA: TGTGCCAGCAGCCAACTAATCACAAGCTCCTATAATTCACCCCTCCACTTT. This codes for CASSQLITSSYNSPLHF.